This TCR beta chain originates from a study of glioma-infiltrating T cells (dated by TCRdb to the mid-2010s). Broadly, across the study: TCR alpha- and beta-chain repertoires were sequenced from glioma tissue, non-neoplastic brain tissue and matched peripheral blood mononuclear cells. To gauge divergence between tissue and blood T-cell populations, every tissue-infiltrating repertoire was compared against the peripheral blood repertoire from the same patient. The paired cohort was made up of three low-grade glioma patients, 7 or 8 primary glioblastoma patients and three non-glioma patients who contributed non-neoplastic brain tissue.

The iRepertoire nested amplicon-rescue multiplex PCR (arm-PCR) platform was used to amplify TCR alpha and beta CDR3 regions from RNA. The input for one-step reverse transcription and amplification was roughly 85-400 ng of either tissue mRNA or PBMC total RNA. Following bead purification, Illumina adapters were added by a secondary multiplex PCR, and libraries between 200 and 400 bp were gel-purified. Libraries carried internal 6-nucleotide barcodes used for demultiplexing. Sequencing of the libraries was done on an Illumina MiSeq using 2x220 or 2x250 nucleotide paired-end reads. In the authors' own workflow: FLASH 1.2.11 was used to merge paired reads, and BWA-MEM then aligned the reads to the GRCh37 human genome before TRA and TRB reads were extracted. An IMGT-derived reference of cassette sequences and CDR3 motifs, with pseudogenes included, was used for V and J assignment. Reads were translated in three frames, and productive CDR3s were defined by a C…FGXG motif without stop codons. Clonotypes were defined as unique combinations of V-J cassette pair and CDR3 amino acid sequence. Reads were filtered by Hamming distance, thresholded by each sample's sequence error rate in mapped regions. TCRdb trimmed public reads at Q25 via fastp, called clones via MiXCR and kept in-frame beta chains. All rows with the same CDR3 protein become a single entry with the most common DNA and genes. The V and J calls and clone size are TCRdb's, not the authors'. The sample table records around 190,000 distinct CDR3 sequences; 43% of these occur just once. The ten largest clonotypes hold about 5.2% of the sample.

This clonotype came up many times. No cognate antigen has been identified for it. No base quality information exists; no much larger clone differs at one position. Results and caveats for the whole study, not just this receptor: Only a very small number of CDR3 sequences turned up in both tissue and blood, a result put down to high CDR3 diversity combined with limited sampling. Small numbers underpinned the group comparisons: under ten glioblastoma patients, three low-grade glioma patients and three non-neoplastic patients. In non-neoplastic patients, VJ-independent divergence between tissue and blood fell below expectation, whereas in all gliomas, and especially in low-grade gliomas, the divergence rose above expectation.

The CDR3 has 13 amino acids, counting the end cysteine and phenylalanine. This entry keeps only the CDR3 DNA: 39 bases, framed from base 1. The germline ends are 9 bases apart after V is trimmed by 1 base and J by 6 bases. Sequences MDHEN (CDR1) and SYDVKM (CDR2) are obtained from the germline V gene. Specimen: glioma tissue, nonneoplastic brain tissue, or PBMCs (not recorded which). This TCR derives from a human donor with low-grade glioma or glioblastoma, undergoing nonglioma brain surgery, or in good health (not recorded which). The rearranged segments are TRBV28 and TRBJ1-1; a confident D gene designation cannot be given. The sequenced DNA: TGTGCCAGCAGTTTATCTATGGGATCTGAAGCTTTCTTT. Its amino acids are CASSLSMGSEAFF.